Shown below are 27 T cell receptor beta chains from a single sample sequenced in a study of T cells in Graves' hyperthyroidism and ophthalmopathy. Template material for amplifying TCR beta CDR3 regions consisted of RNA transcripts. Initially, a first-round RT-PCR of the TCR CDR3 employed the HTBI primer set. TCRdb reprocessed the multiplex PCR reads via MiXCR and lists one record per CDR3 protein. The profile shows over 200,000 distinct CDR3 sequences, 15% to 20% of them singletons. Sequences were obtained from blood. The receptors were gathered from a man in his forties with Graves' hyperthyroidism.

This clonotype was seen repeatedly, ten times or more. The chain uses TRBV5-6 and TRBJ2-7; D perhaps matches TRBD2 (6 bases). Trimming took off 5 bases at V and 3 bases at J, with 18 bases between the two ends. CDR1 SGHDT and CDR2 YYEEEE come from the germline V gene. The CDR3 totals 15 residues. This chain's CDR3 is CASRPGWGEFYEQYF. CDR3 nucleotide sequence: TGTGCCAGCAGACCTGGATGGGGGGAGTTCTACGAGCAGTACTTC.

This clonotype was counted between two and nine times. The chain recombines TRBV2 with TRBJ1-2, with 7 bases fitting TRBD1. The germline CDR1 and CDR2 sequences are SNHLY and FYNNEI. V shed 6 bases, J shed 3 bases, and the junction held 7 bases outside the gene matches. This CDR3 contains 14 residues. DNA for the CDR3: TGTGCCAGCAGCGAGGAGACAGGGTACTATGGCTACACCTTC. Protein product: CASSEETGYYGYTF.

The V and J genes are TRBV10-3 and TRBJ2-5; TRBD1 is a possible D gene (5 bases). V lost 2 bases and J lost 2, with 6 bases in between. Germline loops: CDR1 ENHRY, CDR2 SYGVKD. This CDR3 is 13 amino acids long. CDR3 nucleotide sequence: TGTGCCATCAGTGAGCGACAGCAAGAGACCCAGTACTTC. It codes for CAISERQQETQYF.

This clonotype was recorded at least ten times. The J gene is TRBJ2-3, the V gene TRBV5-1, with no clear D. With 0 bases removed from V and 2 bases from J, the gap between germline ends came to 10 bases. This CDR3 contains 15 residues. Looked up from germline, CDR1 is SGHRS and CDR2 is YFSETQ. Here the CDR3 reads CASSLEPRHTDTQYF. The CDR3 nucleotides read TGCGCCAGCAGCTTGGAACCTAGACACACAGATACGCAGTATTTT.

As for this clonotype: This sequence may be a read error, since a much larger clone differs from it by one base. The rearrangement uses TRBV9 and TRBJ2-1, with 7 bases aligning to TRBD1. The J segment lost 8 bases and the V segment lost 4 bases, leaving 3 bases of the junction unmatched. This CDR3 has 12 amino acids. The germline gives CDR1 SGDLS, CDR2 YYNGEE. This chain's CDR3 is CASSSDRDEQFF. The CDR3 DNA follows: TGTGCCAGCAGCTCCGACAGGGATGAGCAGTTCTTC. The whole variable domain, remainder taken from reference TRBV9 and TRBJ2-1, is DSGVTQTPKHLITATGQRVTLRCSPRSGDLSVYWYQQSLDQGLQFLIQYYNGEERAKGNILERFSAQQFPDLHSELNLSSLELGDSALYFCASSSDRDEQFFGPGTRLTVL.

This chain uses TRBV20-1 with TRBJ2-3, with D possibly TRBD1 on 5 matching bases. This CDR3 has 14 residues. Trimming shortened V by 6 bases and J by 0 bases, and 13 bases separated the two germline ends. Per the germline V gene, CDR1 is DFQATT and CDR2 is SNEGSKA (reference sequence). The CDR3 sequence is CSARQGYSTDTQYF. CDR3 nucleotide sequence: TGCAGTGCGCGTCAGGGTTATAGCACAGATACGCAGTATTTT.

The chain has TRBV20-1 and TRBJ1-4; TRBD1 aligns across 8 bases. Trimming took 6 bases from V and 5 from J; bases not matched to a gene: 14. Germline-derived CDR1 and CDR2 are DFQATT and SNEGSKA (reference sequence). The CDR3 has 16 amino acids. CDR3 residues: CSAAVDRGRTNEKLFF. The CDR3 nucleotides are TGCAGTGCCGCCGTCGACAGGGGTAGGACAAATGAAAAACTGTTTTTT.

This clonotype was seen repeatedly, ten times or more. V and J are TRBV6-2 or TRBV6-3 and TRBJ1-2; no clear D gene. The CDR3 covers 14 residues. Germline-derived CDR1 and CDR2 are MNHEY and SVGEGT. The V gene lost 2 bases and the J gene lost 4 bases, with 11 bases spanning the gap. In nucleotides, the CDR3 is TGTGCCAGCAGTTACGCGGATTCCCCCTATGGCTACACCTTC. Amino acids: CASSYADSPYGYTF.

This clonotype was seen at least ten times. The chain has TRBV2 and TRBJ1-2, with 10 positions matching TRBD1. The CDR3 spans 12 residues. J was trimmed by 6 bases and V by 6 bases; bases with no gene match: 1. Germline V CDR1 and CDR2: SNHLY, FYNNEI. The CDR3 loop reads CASRGTGDGYTF. For the CDR3, the DNA is TGTGCCAGCAGGGGGACAGGGGATGGCTACACCTTC.

This clonotype was counted at least ten times. The chain employs TRBV28 and TRBJ2-1, with 11 nucleotides matching TRBD2. The germline gives CDR1 MDHEN, CDR2 SYDVKM. V gave up 7 bases and J gave up 5 bases; unmatched junction bases: 7. This CDR3 comprises 15 residues. CDR3 DNA sequence: TGTGCCAGCACCCCGACTAGCGGGATAGACAATGAGCAGTTCTTC. This codes for CASTPTSGIDNEQFF.

This clonotype was seen ten or more times. V gene TRBV14 combines with J gene TRBJ1-1, with 8 positions matching TRBD1. In germline, CDR1 is SGHDN, CDR2 FVKESK. The CDR3 is 16 residues long. Germline trimming cut 2 bases from V and 0 bases from J; bases unmatched to any gene: 5. CDR3 sequence reads: CASSQWGQALNTEAFF. The CDR3 nucleotides are TGTGCCAGCAGCCAATGGGGACAGGCTTTGAACACTGAAGCTTTCTTT. Complete variable domain (other parts from reference TRBV14 and TRBJ1-1): EAGVTQFPSHSVIEKGQTVTLRCDPISGHDNLYWYRRVMGKEIKFLLHFVKESKQDESGMPNNRFLAERTGGTYSTLKVQPAELEDSGVYFCASSQWGQALNTEAFFGQGTRLTVV.

This clonotype was seen a few times. CDR3 coding DNA: TGTGCCAGCAGGTCAGCCTCACCTTTGTCTAACTATGGCTACACCTTC. Protein sequence: CASRSASPLSNYGYTF. V gene TRBV27 combines with J gene TRBJ1-2, with no clear D. The CDR3 consists of 16 residues. Deletions cut 6 bases from V and 0 bases from J, with 17 bases between. Germline-derived CDR1 and CDR2 are MNHEY and SMNVEV (reference sequence).

With regard to this clonotype: No conserved phenylalanine or tryptophan ends this CDR3, so it is likely a read error. The chain combines TRBV12-3 or TRBV12-4 with TRBJ2-5, with TRBD2 matching over 11 bases. The CDR3 is 20 amino acids. Trimming at V came to 6 bases and at J to 0 bases, leaving 18 bases not matched to a gene. The CDR3 loop reads CASSERIPTSGGLYQETQYL. The CDR3 bases are TGTGCCAGCAGCGAAAGAATCCCCACTAGCGGGGGTCTGTACCAAGAGACCCAGTACCTC.

The table lists this clonotype with a few counts. The chain combines TRBV20-1 with TRBJ2-5; D possibly uses TRBD1 or TRBD2 (5 bases each). Germline V lookup: CDR1 DFQATT, CDR2 SNEGSKA (reference sequence). The CDR3 runs to 17 residues. V lost 2 bases, J lost 5 bases, and 24 bases lay in between. The CDR3 is CSARSSEGNFRSETQYF. As DNA, the CDR3 is TGCAGTGCTAGAAGCTCAGAGGGGAATTTTCGATCGGAGACCCAGTACTTC.

This clonotype was seen many times. V is TRBV24-1 and J is TRBJ1-1, with a tentative D call TRBD1 (6 bases). In germline, CDR1 is KGHDR, CDR2 SFDVKD. V was trimmed by 9 bases and J by 8 bases, leaving 15 bases between them. This CDR3 has 12 residues. The CDR3 sequence is CATADRFKEAFF. The CDR3 nucleotides are TGTGCCACCGCGGACAGATTTAAAGAAGCTTTCTTT.

The sample holds many counts of this clonotype. CDR3 loop: CASSPWTGQGANEQFF. CDR3 DNA: TGTGCCAGCAGCCCCTGGACGGGACAGGGGGCAAATGAGCAGTTCTTC. The V call is TRBV13, the J call TRBJ2-1; 12 nucleotides align to TRBD1. The CDR3 has 16 residues. The germline V gene has CDR1 PRHDT and CDR2 FYEKMQ (reference sequence). Germline trimming cut 5 bases from V and 7 bases from J; bases unmatched to any gene: 9.

This clonotype came up many times. The V and J genes are TRBV6-5 and TRBJ1-2; TRBD1 aligns across 12 bases. V dropped 2 bases and J dropped 4; count of bases not matched to a gene: 2. The CDR3 runs 15 residues. The germline CDR1 and CDR2 sequences are MNHEY and SVGAGI. CDR3 DNA: TGTGCCAGCAGTTACGGGACAGGGGGCACCTATGGCTACACCTTC. Protein product: CASSYGTGGTYGYTF.

This CDR3 is CASSPVSSDYGYTF. Written as DNA, the CDR3 is TGTGCCAGCTCACCAGTGAGTTCCGACTATGGCTACACCTTC. The genes are TRBV18 and TRBJ1-2; D remains unclear. Deletions cut 2 bases from V and 3 bases from J, with 10 bases between. This CDR3 contains 14 residues. Germline assignment: CDR1 KGHSH and CDR2 LQKENI.

This clonotype showed up many times. This chain uses TRBV14 with TRBJ2-3; 7 nucleotides agree with TRBD2. From germline, CDR1 is SGHDN and CDR2 FVKESK. Losses at the gene ends were 2 bases for V and 2 bases for J; bases not matched to a gene: 4. The CDR3 is made up of 15 amino acids. DNA of the CDR3: TGTGCCAGCAGCCAAATGGGACTAAACACAGATACGCAGTATTTT. It codes for CASSQMGLNTDTQYF.

At least ten counts were recorded for this clonotype. The chain joins TRBV7-8 to TRBJ1-6; no firm D call. CDR1 and CDR2 from the germline V gene are SGHVS and FQNEAQ. V was pared by 5 bases and J by 10 bases, with 27 bases between. The CDR3 consists of 18 residues. CDR3 region: CASSLSASYRAEDSPLHF. The CDR3 nucleotides read TGTGCCAGCAGCCTATCCGCAAGCTACCGGGCAGAGGACTCACCCCTCCACTTT.

This clonotype turned up a few times. The V and J genes are TRBV5-6 and TRBJ2-3; D uncertain. With 4 bases removed from V and 5 bases from J, the gap between germline ends came to 11 bases. This CDR3 is built from 13 residues. The germline CDR1 and CDR2 sequences are SGHDT and YYEEEE. The chain's CDR3 is CASSPLSGDTQYF. CDR3 DNA: TGTGCCAGCAGCCCATTAAGTGGAGATACGCAGTATTTT.

The table lists this clonotype with many counts. The chain uses TRBV20-1 and TRBJ2-1; 7 nucleotides match TRBD2. Germline lookup yields CDR1 DFQATT and CDR2 SNEGSKA (reference sequence). Trimming at V came to 4 bases and at J to 9 bases, leaving 9 bases not matched to a gene. The CDR3 consists of 13 residues. The CDR3 sequence is CSAKASGESEQFF. In DNA, the CDR3 is TGCAGTGCTAAGGCTAGCGGCGAGAGTGAGCAGTTCTTC.

This clonotype was recorded at least ten times. The chain employs TRBV18 and TRBJ1-1; D gene unclear. CDR3 length equals 17 residues. The V end lost 3 bases, the J end lost 0 bases, and 17 bases lay between the germline ends. CDR1 is KGHSH, CDR2 LQKENI, per germline. Here the CDR3 reads CASSPSAAGPMNTEAFF. The CDR3 bases are TGTGCCAGCTCACCGTCGGCGGCCGGGCCGATGAACACTGAAGCTTTCTTT.

This clonotype was picked up many times. The chain carries TRBV28 and TRBJ2-5; 9 bases match TRBD1. V lost 3 bases and J lost 4; bases outside the gene matches: 9. Germline V gene sequence: CDR1 MDHEN, CDR2 SYDVKM. The CDR3 extends over 16 amino acids. The chain's CDR3 is CASSFLDRGRGETQYF. Written as DNA, the CDR3 is TGTGCCAGCAGTTTCCTAGACAGGGGGAGGGGAGAGACCCAGTACTTC.

This chain joins TRBV6-1 and TRBJ1-1; 8 nucleotides align to TRBD1. The CDR3 sequence is 15 residues long. Per the germline V gene, CDR1 is MNHNS and CDR2 is SASEGT. V shed 5 bases, J shed 1 base, and the junction held 6 bases outside the gene matches. CDR3 nucleotides: TGTGCCAGCAGTTATTCAGGGGGCACGAACACTGAAGCTTTCTTT. Encoded protein: CASSYSGGTNTEAFF.

This clonotype was seen many times. The rearrangement uses TRBV30 and TRBJ2-7; D might be TRBD2 (6 bases). V lost 0 bases to trimming and J lost 2 bases, with 11 bases between them. Germline V lookup: CDR1 GTSNPN, CDR2 SVGIG (reference sequence). The CDR3 consists of 14 residues. CDR3: CAWSVGGATYEQYF. The CDR3 DNA reads as TGTGCCTGGAGTGTGGGCGGGGCAACCTACGAGCAGTACTTC.

This clonotype was detected many times. J is TRBJ1-5 and V is TRBV27; D may be TRBD1 (6 bases). V was cut by 0 bases and J by 9 bases, with 15 bases left in between. This CDR3 region has 15 residues. CDR1 and CDR2 (germline): MNHEY, SMNVEV (reference sequence). The CDR3 sequence: CASSLSGGGGWPQHF. CDR3 in DNA: TGTGCCAGCAGTTTATCAGGGGGTGGCGGGTGGCCCCAGCATTTT.